This T cell receptor (beta chain) was captured by sequencing in a study of Ad26.COV2.S vaccination and SARS-CoV-2 variants. Study-level findings and limits: Similar non-spike TCR breadth was seen in vaccine and placebo recipients. Marked by substantial breadth, spike-specific CD8+ and CD4+ T cell responses were reportedly seen after vaccination.

Generated by immunoSEQ multiplex PCR, the TCRdb table keeps only in-frame clones and is missing some. The sample carries some 270,000 clones, roughly 85% recorded once. The treatment is: 15 to 20 received Ad26.COV2.S at low or high dose, single or two shots; about 5 received placebo; per-sample allocation not given. Day 63 after the first vaccine or placebo injection was the time point for sampling. The CDR3 is 16 residues long. The V and J ends lost 7 bases and 4 bases, in that order; junction bases with no gene match: 11. The germline CDR1 and CDR2 sequences are SEHNR and FQNEAQ (reference sequence). Concerning this clone: The target antigen is unknown.

The specimen was peripheral blood, collected in a trial of Ad26.COV2.S vaccine versus placebo. The chain has TRBV7-9 and TRBJ2-1; 9 nucleotides agree with TRBD1. This sequence was found in a person aged 18-60 years who received the Ad26.COV2.S COVID-19 vaccine or a placebo. The chain's CDR3 is CASTQPGTGTYNEQFF. For the CDR3, the DNA is TGTGCCAGCACCCAACCCGGGACAGGGACTTACAATGAGCAGTTCTTC.